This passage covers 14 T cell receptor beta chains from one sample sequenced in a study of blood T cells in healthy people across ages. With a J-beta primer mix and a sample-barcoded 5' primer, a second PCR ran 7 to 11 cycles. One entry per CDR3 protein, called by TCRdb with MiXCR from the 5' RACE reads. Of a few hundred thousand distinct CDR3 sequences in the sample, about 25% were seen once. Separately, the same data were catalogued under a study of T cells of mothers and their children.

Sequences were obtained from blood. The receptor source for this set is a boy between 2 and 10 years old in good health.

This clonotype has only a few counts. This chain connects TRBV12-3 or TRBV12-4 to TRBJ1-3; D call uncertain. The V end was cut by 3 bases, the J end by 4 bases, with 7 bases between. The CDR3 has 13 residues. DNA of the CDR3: TGTGCCAGCAGTTTGAGGGAAGGAAACACCATATATTTT. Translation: CASSLREGNTIYF.

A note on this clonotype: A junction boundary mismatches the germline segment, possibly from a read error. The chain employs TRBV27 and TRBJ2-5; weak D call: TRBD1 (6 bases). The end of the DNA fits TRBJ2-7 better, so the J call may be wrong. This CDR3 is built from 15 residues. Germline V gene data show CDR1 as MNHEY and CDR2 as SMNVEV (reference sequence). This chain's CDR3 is CARSRQALSSYEQYF. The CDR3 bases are TGCGCCAGGTCAAGACAGGCACTTAGCTCCTACGAGCAGTACTTC.

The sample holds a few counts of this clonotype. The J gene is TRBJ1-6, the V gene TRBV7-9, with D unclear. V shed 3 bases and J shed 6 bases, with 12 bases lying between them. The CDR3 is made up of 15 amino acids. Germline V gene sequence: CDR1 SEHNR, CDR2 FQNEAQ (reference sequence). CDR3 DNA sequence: TGTGCCAGCAGCTTTGAGTCCAAGCGTAATTCACCCCTCCACTTT. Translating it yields CASSFESKRNSPLHF.

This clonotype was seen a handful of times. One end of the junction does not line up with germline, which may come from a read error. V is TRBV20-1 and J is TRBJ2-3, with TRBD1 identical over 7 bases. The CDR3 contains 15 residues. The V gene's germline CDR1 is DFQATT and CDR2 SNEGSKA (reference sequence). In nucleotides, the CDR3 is TGCGGTGCACCAACACAGGGGACCTACACAGATACGCAGTATTTT. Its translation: CGAPTQGTYTDTQYF.

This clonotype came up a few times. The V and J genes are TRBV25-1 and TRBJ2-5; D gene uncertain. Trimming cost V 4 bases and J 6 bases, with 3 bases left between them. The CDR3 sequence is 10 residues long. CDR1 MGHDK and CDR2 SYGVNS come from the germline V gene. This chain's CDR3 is CASSAQTQYF. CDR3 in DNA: TGTGCCAGCAGTGCTCAGACCCAGTACTTC.

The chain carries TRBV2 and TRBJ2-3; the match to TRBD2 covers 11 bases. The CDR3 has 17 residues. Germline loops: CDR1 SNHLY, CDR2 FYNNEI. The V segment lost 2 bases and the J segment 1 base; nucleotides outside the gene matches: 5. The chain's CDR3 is CASSEIETSGGTDTQYF. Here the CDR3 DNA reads TGTGCCAGCAGTGAAATTGAGACTAGCGGGGGCACAGATACGCAGTATTTT.

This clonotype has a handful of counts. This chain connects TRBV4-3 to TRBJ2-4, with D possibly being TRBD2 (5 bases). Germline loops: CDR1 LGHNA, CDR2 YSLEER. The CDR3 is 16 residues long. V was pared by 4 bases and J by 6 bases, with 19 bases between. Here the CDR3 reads CASSPQASGSGNIQYF. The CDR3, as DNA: TGCGCCAGCAGCCCCCAAGCTTCGGGGAGCGGAAACATTCAGTACTTC.

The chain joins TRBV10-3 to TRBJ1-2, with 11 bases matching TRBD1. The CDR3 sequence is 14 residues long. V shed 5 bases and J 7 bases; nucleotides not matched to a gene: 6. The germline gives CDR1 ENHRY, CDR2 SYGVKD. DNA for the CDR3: TGTGCCATCAGTTCGGACAGGGGGCTCGGTGGCTACACCTTC. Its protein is CAISSDRGLGGYTF.

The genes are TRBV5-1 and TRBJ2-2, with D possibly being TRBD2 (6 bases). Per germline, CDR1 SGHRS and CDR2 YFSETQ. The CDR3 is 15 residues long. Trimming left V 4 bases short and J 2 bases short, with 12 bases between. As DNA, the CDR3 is TGCGCCAGCAGCGATGGCGGGGTAAACACCGGGGAGCTGTTTTTT. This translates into CASSDGGVNTGELFF.

CDR3 in amino acids: CASSLVGGLLQFF. The CDR3 DNA sequence: TGCGCCAGCAGCTTGGTCGGAGGGCTGTTGCAGTTCTTC. The chain carries TRBV5-1 and TRBJ2-7, with a tentative D call TRBD2 (6 bases). The J call is uncertain, as TRBJ2-1 better fits the DNA end. In germline, CDR1 is SGHRS, CDR2 YFSETQ. The CDR3 is made up of 13 amino acids.

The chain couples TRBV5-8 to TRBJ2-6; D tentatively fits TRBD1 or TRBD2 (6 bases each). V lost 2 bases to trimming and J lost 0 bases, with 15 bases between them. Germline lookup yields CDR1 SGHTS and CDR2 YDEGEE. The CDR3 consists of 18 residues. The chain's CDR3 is CASSFLGGIGSGANVLTF. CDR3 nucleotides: TGTGCCAGCAGCTTCTTAGGGGGGATCGGCTCTGGGGCCAACGTCCTGACTTTC. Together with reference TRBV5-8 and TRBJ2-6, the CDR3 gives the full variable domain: EAGVTQSPTHLIKTRGQQATLRCSPISGHTSVYWYQQALGLGLQFLLWYDEGEERNRGNFPPRFSGRQFPNYSSELNVNALELEDSALYLCASSFLGGIGSGANVLTFGAGSRLTVL.

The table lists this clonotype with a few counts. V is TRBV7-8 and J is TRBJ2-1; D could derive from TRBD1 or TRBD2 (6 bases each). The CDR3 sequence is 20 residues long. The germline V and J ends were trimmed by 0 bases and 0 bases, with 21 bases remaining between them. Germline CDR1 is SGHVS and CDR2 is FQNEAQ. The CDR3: CASSLAQGRGLRLSYNEQFF. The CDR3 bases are TGTGCCAGCAGCTTAGCGCAGGGACGGGGGCTTCGTCTCTCCTACAATGAGCAGTTCTTC.

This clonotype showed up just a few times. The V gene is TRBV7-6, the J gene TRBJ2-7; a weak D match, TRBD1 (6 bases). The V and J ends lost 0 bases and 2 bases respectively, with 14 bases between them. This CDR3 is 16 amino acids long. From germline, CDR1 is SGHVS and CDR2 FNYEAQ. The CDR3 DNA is TGTGCCAGCAGCTTAGCGGCAGGGGCCGCAGCCTACGAGCAGTACTTC. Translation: CASSLAAGAAAYEQYF.

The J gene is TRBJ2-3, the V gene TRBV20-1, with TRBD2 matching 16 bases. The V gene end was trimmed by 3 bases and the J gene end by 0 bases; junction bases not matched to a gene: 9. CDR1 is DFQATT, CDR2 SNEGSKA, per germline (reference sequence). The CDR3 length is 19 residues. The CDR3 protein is CSASSRGLAGGPSTDTQYF. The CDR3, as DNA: TGCAGTGCTAGCTCACGGGGACTAGCGGGAGGGCCTAGCACAGATACGCAGTATTTT.